Ten or more counts support the clone carrying this T cell receptor (beta chain). The data stem from a study of T cells in Graves' hyperthyroidism and ophthalmopathy. The CDR3 loop spans 13 amino acids. V shed 5 bases and J 7 bases; nucleotides not matched to a gene: 4. From germline, CDR1 is KGHSH and CDR2 LQKENI. Template material for amplifying TCR beta CDR3 regions consisted of RNA transcripts. TCR CDR3 underwent first-round RT-PCR with the HTBI primer set. Via MiXCR, TCRdb re-called the multiplex PCR reads, giving one row per CDR3 protein. The table has 700,000 or so distinct CDR3 sequences, around 15% seen once; the top ten hold around 13%.

The sequencing input was blood. The sequence was collected from a woman between 50 and 59 years old with Graves' ophthalmopathy. J is TRBJ1-5 and V is TRBV18, with 8 bases lining up with TRBD1. CDR3: CASSGQGEQPQHF. The CDR3 DNA sequence: TGTGCCAGCTCAGGACAGGGAGAACAGCCCCAGCATTTT.